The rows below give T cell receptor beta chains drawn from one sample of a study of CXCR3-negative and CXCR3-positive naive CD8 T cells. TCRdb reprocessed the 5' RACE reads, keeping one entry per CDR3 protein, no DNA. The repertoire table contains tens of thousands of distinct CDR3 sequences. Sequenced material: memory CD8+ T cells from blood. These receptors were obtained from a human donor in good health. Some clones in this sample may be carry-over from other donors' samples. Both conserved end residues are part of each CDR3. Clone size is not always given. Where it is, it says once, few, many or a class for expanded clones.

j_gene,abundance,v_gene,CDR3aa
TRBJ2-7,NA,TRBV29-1,CSVVGQASSYEQYF
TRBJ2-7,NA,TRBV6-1,CASSDTGYEQYF
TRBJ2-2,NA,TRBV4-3,CASSQDHTNTGELFF
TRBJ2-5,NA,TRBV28,CASSPWATQETQYF
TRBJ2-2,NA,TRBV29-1,CSVGQGLNTGELFF
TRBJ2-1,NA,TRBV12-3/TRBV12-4,CASSLAGEGLDEQFF
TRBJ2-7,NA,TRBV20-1,CSAQTGGSYEQYF
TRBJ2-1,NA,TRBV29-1,CSVEDQQSSYNEQFF
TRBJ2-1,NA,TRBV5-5,CASSLSSGLYNEQFF
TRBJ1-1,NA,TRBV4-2,CASSAPGGEAFF
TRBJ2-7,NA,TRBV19,CASLLPGGDEQYF
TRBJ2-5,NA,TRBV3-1,CASSQESGSLETQYF
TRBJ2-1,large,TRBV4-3,CASSQDSGAGFNEQFF
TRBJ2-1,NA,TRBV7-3,CASSFRQGAINEQFF
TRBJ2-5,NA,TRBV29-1,CSADPGHKEEETQYF
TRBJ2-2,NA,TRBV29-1,CSVEGSQGRLEGELFF
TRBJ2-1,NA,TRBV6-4,CASSELAGGNNELFF